What follows is one T cell receptor (beta chain) and its context. Its antigen is not identified. Germline loops: CDR1 SQVTM, CDR2 ANQGSEA. Trimming took 1 base from V and 4 from J, leaving 5 bases between them. The CDR3 is 12 amino acids. The data stem from a study of cytomegalovirus exposure and HLA in healthy donors. PCR was performed using 60 Vbeta and 13 Jbeta primers. Profiling relied on immunoSEQ multiplex PCR, and the TCRdb table lists in-frame clones only, not all of them. This sample yields about 100,000 clones, of which under 80% are seen a single time; 4% belongs to the top ten. Whereas donors were nominally healthy upon sampling, unrecorded immune exposures were probable. Findings of the study overall: In vitro data verified a few CMV-associated chains as specific for CMV antigens.

This chain joins TRBV29-1 and TRBJ1-3; D possibly corresponds to TRBD1 (5 bases). This TCR was recovered from a woman aged 50 to 60 in good health and CMV-seropositive. Material for sequencing was PBMCs. CDR3 protein: CSVEAGGNTIYF. CDR3 nucleotides: TGCAGCGTTGAAGCAGGGGGAAACACCATATATTTT.